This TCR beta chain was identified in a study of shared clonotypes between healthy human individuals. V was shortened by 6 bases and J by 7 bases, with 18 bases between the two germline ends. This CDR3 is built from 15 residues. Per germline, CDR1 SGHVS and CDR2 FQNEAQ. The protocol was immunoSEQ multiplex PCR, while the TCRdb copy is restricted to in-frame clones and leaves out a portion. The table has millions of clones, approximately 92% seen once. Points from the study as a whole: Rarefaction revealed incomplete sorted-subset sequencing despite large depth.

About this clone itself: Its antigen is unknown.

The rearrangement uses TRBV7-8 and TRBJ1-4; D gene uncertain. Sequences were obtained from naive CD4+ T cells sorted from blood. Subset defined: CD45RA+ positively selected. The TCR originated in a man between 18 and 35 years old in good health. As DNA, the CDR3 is TGTGCCAGCAGAATAGCGGGGAGGGCGACTGAAAAACTGTTTTTT. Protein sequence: CASRIAGRATEKLFF.